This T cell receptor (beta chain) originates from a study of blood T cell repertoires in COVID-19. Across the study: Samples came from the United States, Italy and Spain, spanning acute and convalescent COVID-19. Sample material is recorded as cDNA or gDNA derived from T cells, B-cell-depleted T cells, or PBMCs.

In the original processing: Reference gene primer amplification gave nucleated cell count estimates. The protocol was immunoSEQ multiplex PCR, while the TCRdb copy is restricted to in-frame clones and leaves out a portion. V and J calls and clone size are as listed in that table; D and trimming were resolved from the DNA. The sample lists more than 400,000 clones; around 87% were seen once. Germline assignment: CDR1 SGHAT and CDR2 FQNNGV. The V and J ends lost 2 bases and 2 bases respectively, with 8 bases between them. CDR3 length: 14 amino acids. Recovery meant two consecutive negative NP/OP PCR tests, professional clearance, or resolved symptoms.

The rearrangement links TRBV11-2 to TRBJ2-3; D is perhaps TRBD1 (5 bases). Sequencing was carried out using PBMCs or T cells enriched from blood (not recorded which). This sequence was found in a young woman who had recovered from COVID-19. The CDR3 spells CASSLQGPTDTQYF. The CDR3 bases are TGTGCCAGCAGCTTACAGGGTCCCACAGATACGCAGTATTTT.